The source of this T cell receptor (beta chain) is a study of blood T cell repertoires in COVID-19. Study information: T cells, B-cell-depleted T cells, or PBMCs provided the cDNA or gDNA that served as material.

Trimming took off 5 bases at V and 9 bases at J, with 8 bases between the two ends. CDR3 length: 11 amino acids. Participants were aged 18 to 89 years, lived in 20 to 30 US areas, and enrolled virtually. Allocation to cohorts depended on clinical history reported by the participants. Original handling: Reference gene primer amplification in the assay estimated nucleated cell counts. The assay was immunoSEQ multiplex PCR, and TCRdb's table has in-frame clones only and misses some. Clone size and V and J calls were adopted from that table, with D and trimming inferred from the DNA. The sample records 150,000 to 200,000 clones, roughly 84% being singletons.

This TCR derives from a man aged 45 to 65 who had recovered from COVID-19. V gene TRBV12-3 or TRBV12-4 combines with J gene TRBJ1-5; D might be TRBD1 (5 bases). The sequenced material came from PBMCs or T cells enriched from blood (not recorded which). CDR3 DNA sequence: TGTGCCAGCAGTCCGGGGGGGCCCCAGCATTTT. This translates into CASSPGGPQHF.